This passage covers 32 T cell receptor beta chains from one sample sequenced in a study of beta chain features in type 1 diabetes. Since all of the isolated RNA was reverse transcribed, expressed TCRB transcripts were what got sequenced. Clones were read by immunoSEQ multiplex PCR, and TCRdb kept only the in-frame ones, dropping some. The sample consists of 360,000 or so clones, around 20% of them appearing once. Source material: naive CD4+ T cells from blood. The receptors here all came from a young woman in good health.

This clone was seen a few times. The chain recombines TRBV29-1 with TRBJ2-7, with D tentatively TRBD2 (5 bases). Per the germline V gene, CDR1 is SQVTM and CDR2 is ANQGSEA. Trimming removed 4 bases at V and 1 base at J, with 8 bases between. CDR3 length: 12 residues. The DNA for the CDR3 is TGCAGCGTTGGAAGAGGGTCCTACGAGCAGTACTTC. Its protein is CSVGRGSYEQYF.

This clone was picked up a small number of times. The genes are TRBV29-1 and TRBJ2-3; D gene unclear. The CDR3 runs 15 residues. The V and J ends lost 1 base and 0 bases respectively, with 11 bases between them. Germline assignment: CDR1 SQVTM and CDR2 ANQGSEA. CDR3: CSVEGGLTSTDTQYF. The DNA for the CDR3 is TGCAGCGTTGAAGGAGGCTTAACTAGCACAGATACGCAGTATTTT.

This clone has just a few counts. The V call is TRBV30, the J call TRBJ1-1, with 7 bases identical to TRBD1. The V segment lost 5 bases and the J segment 8 bases; nucleotides outside the gene matches: 14. CDR3 length: 14 residues. The germline gives CDR1 GTSNPN, CDR2 SVGIG (reference sequence). The CDR3 sequence is CAWVVQGTAAEAFF. The DNA of the CDR3 is TGTGCCTGGGTTGTTCAAGGGACAGCCGCCGAAGCTTTCTTT.

In its sample, this clone was seen a few times. The chain links TRBV5-1 to TRBJ2-1, with D hard to call. Germline loops: CDR1 SGHRS, CDR2 YFSETQ. Trimming pared 5 bases from V and 9 bases from J, leaving 24 bases between. CDR3 length equals 16 residues. As DNA, the CDR3 is TGCGCCAGCAGTTCGTCGAGTGCCTTCTCGGTTGGTGAGCAGTTCTTC. As protein: CASSSSSAFSVGEQFF.

In DNA form, the CDR3 reads TGTGCCAGCAGAGGACAGGGGGGGACTGAAGCTTTCTTT. Its translation is CASRGQGGTEAFF. The rearrangement joins TRBV2 to TRBJ1-1, with 10 bases that match TRBD1. V gave up 6 bases and J gave up 5 bases; unmatched junction bases: 3. Germline lookup yields CDR1 SNHLY and CDR2 FYNNEI. The CDR3 has 13 residues.

CDR3 sequence (DNA): TGTGCCAGCAGTGAGATCCCTAGCGGGAGGTCCGGGGAGCTGTTTTTT. Its translation: CASSEIPSGRSGELFF. This chain joins TRBV2 and TRBJ2-2; 11 nucleotides line up with TRBD2. CDR1 and CDR2 from the germline V gene are SNHLY and FYNNEI. After removal of 3 bases from V and 6 bases from J, the junction contained 6 bases not matched to a gene. This CDR3 has 16 amino acids.

This chain links TRBV29-1 with TRBJ1-1; 9 bases align to TRBD1. J gave up 1 base and V 7 bases, and 7 bases lay outside the gene matches. CDR3 length: 14 residues. CDR1 is SQVTM and CDR2 is ANQGSEA in the germline V gene. The CDR3 DNA is TGCAGCGGCAGGGACAGGGCGACGAACACTGAAGCTTTCTTT. Protein: CSGRDRATNTEAFF.

This clone showed up just a few times. The chain uses TRBV28 and TRBJ2-7, with 9 bases matching TRBD2. The length of the CDR3 is 13 residues. With V trimmed by 7 bases and J by 2 bases, 3 bases remained unmatched. CDR1 MDHEN and CDR2 SYDVKM come from the germline V gene. The CDR3 reads CASTTSGPYEQYF. CDR3 bases: TGTGCCAGCACGACTAGCGGCCCCTACGAGCAGTACTTC. Full variable domain (rest looked up from reference TRBV28 and TRBJ2-7): DVKVTQSSRYLVKRTGEKVFLECVQDMDHENMFWYRQDPGLGLRLIYFSYDVKMKEKGDIPEGYSVSREKKERFSLILESASTNQTSMYLCASTTSGPYEQYFGPGTRLTVT.

This clone was found a few times. DNA of the CDR3: TGTGCCAGCAGATTCGGGGGAAATCAGCCCCAGCATTTT. It is translated as CASRFGGNQPQHF. This chain connects TRBV2 to TRBJ1-5; D is possibly TRBD1 (5 bases). CDR1 is SNHLY, CDR2 FYNNEI, per germline. CDR3 length equals 13 residues. The germline V and J ends were trimmed by 6 bases and 4 bases, with 10 bases remaining between them. The full variable domain, its missing parts supplied by reference TRBV2 and TRBJ1-5, is EPEVTQTPSHQVTQMGQEVILRCVPISNHLYFYWYRQILGQKVEFLVSFYNNEISEKSEIFDDQFSVERPDGSNFTLKIRSTKLEDSAMYFCASRFGGNQPQHFGDGTRLSIL.

A few counts support this clone. This sequence joins TRBV7-9 and TRBJ2-1; 7 nucleotides match TRBD1. The CDR3 spans 13 residues. From germline, CDR1 is SEHNR and CDR2 FQNEAQ (reference sequence). Germline trimming cut 7 bases from V and 10 bases from J; bases unmatched to any gene: 10. The DNA of the CDR3 is TGTGCCAGCACCTCTCTACAGGGGACGGAGCAGTTCTTC. Protein sequence: CASTSLQGTEQFF.

This clone was counted between two and nine times. Here the CDR3 DNA reads TGTGCCACCAGGACATCGAGCTCCTACGAGCAGTACTTC. Encoded protein: CATRTSSSYEQYF. The V gene is TRBV10-3, the J gene TRBJ2-7; possibly TRBD1 for D (5 bases). The CDR3 loop spans 13 amino acids. The germline V and J ends were trimmed by 10 bases and 0 bases, with 13 bases remaining between them. The germline gives CDR1 ENHRY, CDR2 SYGVKD.

J is TRBJ2-1 and V is TRBV5-4, with 7 bases fitting TRBD1. V was clipped by 4 bases and J by 6 bases; unmatched bases: 4. Looked up from germline, CDR1 is SGHNT and CDR2 is YYREEE (reference sequence). The CDR3 extends over 13 amino acids. CDR3 DNA sequence: TGTGCCAGCAGCAGGACAGGAGGCAATGAGCAGTTCTTC. This sequence encodes CASSRTGGNEQFF.

The chain employs TRBV2 and TRBJ1-5; TRBD1 agrees at 7 bases. CDR1 and CDR2 from the germline V gene are SNHLY and FYNNEI. The CDR3 consists of 13 residues. Trimming at V came to 6 bases and at J to 7 bases, leaving 6 bases not matched to a gene. The CDR3 is CASSVNRGQPQHF. The CDR3 region has the DNA TGTGCCAGCAGCGTGAACAGGGGACAGCCCCAGCATTTT.

The chain recombines TRBV7-6 with TRBJ2-7; possible D gene TRBD1, 6 bases. This CDR3 is built from 14 residues. V lost 4 bases and J lost 0, with 10 bases in between. Per the germline V gene, CDR1 is SGHVS and CDR2 is FNYEAQ. The DNA of the CDR3 is TGTGCCAGCAGCTCGCCAGGGGTCTCCTACGAGCAGTACTTC. Protein: CASSSPGVSYEQYF.

This clone appeared a few times. The chain is built from TRBV5-1 and TRBJ2-3; D uncertain. This CDR3 contains 13 residues. V was pared by 4 bases and J by 4 bases, with 10 bases between. Per the germline V gene, CDR1 is SGHRS and CDR2 is YFSETQ. DNA of the CDR3: TGCGCCAGCAGCCTTATCTTATCAGATACGCAGTATTTT. Translating it yields CASSLILSDTQYF.

This clone showed up just a few times. The chain is built from TRBV18 and TRBJ2-7; the match to TRBD1 covers 12 bases. The CDR3 length is 16 residues. Germline lookup yields CDR1 KGHSH and CDR2 LQKENI. V shed 3 bases and J 6 bases; nucleotides not matched to a gene: 9. CDR3 coding DNA: TGTGCCAGCTCACCTTACTTCGGGACAGGGGGCGGCGAGCAGTACTTC. Translated, it gives CASSPYFGTGGGEQYF.

As to this clone: Other nucleotide sequences from this sample produce the same CDR3. V is TRBV2 and J is TRBJ2-1; 14 bases are shared with TRBD2. With 8 bases clipped from V and 7 bases from J, the junction kept 4 bases outside the gene matches. Germline V gene lookup returns CDR1 SNHLY and CDR2 FYNNEI. The CDR3 has 14 residues. The chain's CDR3 is CASRGTSGSNEQFF. DNA of the CDR3: TGTGCCAGCCGAGGGACTAGCGGGAGTAATGAGCAGTTCTTC.

The chain links TRBV2 to TRBJ2-7, with D tentatively TRBD1 (6 bases). V gave up 4 bases and J gave up 5 bases, with 12 bases separating them. Germline lookup yields CDR1 SNHLY and CDR2 FYNNEI. The CDR3 covers 13 residues. The CDR3 sequence: CASSVGRGNEQYF. The CDR3 region has the DNA TGTGCCAGCAGTGTCGGCAGGGGAAACGAGCAGTACTTC. Combining the CDR3 with reference TRBV2 and TRBJ2-7 gives the whole variable domain EPEVTQTPSHQVTQMGQEVILRCVPISNHLYFYWYRQILGQKVEFLVSFYNNEISEKSEIFDDQFSVERPDGSNFTLKIRSTKLEDSAMYFCASSVGRGNEQYFGPGTRLTVT.

The chain couples TRBV6-5 to TRBJ2-3, with 8 bases matching TRBD2. V was clipped by 0 bases and J by 6 bases; unmatched bases: 5. CDR1 is MNHEY and CDR2 is SVGAGI in the germline V gene. This CDR3 has 15 amino acids. The CDR3 protein is CASSYSGGGWDTQYF. The CDR3 bases are TGTGCCAGCAGTTACTCCGGGGGGGGCTGGGATACGCAGTATTTT.

Only a few counts were recorded for this clone. The chain recombines TRBV7-9 with TRBJ2-1; D is perhaps TRBD2 (7 bases). Germline CDR1 is SEHNR and CDR2 is FQNEAQ (reference sequence). The V end lost 6 bases, the J end lost 10 bases, and 19 bases lay between the germline ends. The CDR3 runs 14 residues. The CDR3 DNA follows: TGTGCCAGCAGGTACGGGGGCGGGAGTGACGAGCAGTTCTTC. This sequence encodes CASRYGGGSDEQFF.

This clone occurred a few times. This rearrangement joins TRBV5-8 to TRBJ2-2, with 7 bases identical to TRBD1. The CDR3 has 16 residues. Germline trimming cut 0 bases from V and 4 bases from J; bases unmatched to any gene: 6. CDR1 and CDR2 from the germline V gene are SGHTS and YDEGEE. The CDR3 reads CASSLVRDSGTGELFF. Written as DNA, the CDR3 is TGTGCCAGCAGCTTGGTCCGGGACAGTGGCACCGGGGAGCTGTTTTTT.

This clone showed up just a few times. CDR3 sequence: CASSQDRGTEAFF. The CDR3 DNA sequence: TGCGCCAGCAGCCAAGATAGGGGGACTGAAGCTTTCTTT. V usage is TRBV4-3 and J usage is TRBJ1-1; D perhaps matches TRBD1 (6 bases). Germline lookup yields CDR1 LGHNA and CDR2 YSLEER. Trimming shortened V by 0 bases and J by 5 bases, and 7 bases separated the two germline ends. The CDR3 contains 13 residues.

The chain joins TRBV4-2 to TRBJ2-7, with TRBD2 identical over 9 bases. The CDR3 length is 16 residues. Germline V gene sequence: CDR1 LGHNA, CDR2 YNFKEQ. The V segment lost 0 bases and the J segment 6 bases; nucleotides outside the gene matches: 9. CDR3 loop: CASSQDSSGRMIEQYF. DNA for the CDR3: TGTGCCAGCAGCCAAGATTCGAGCGGGAGGATGATCGAGCAGTACTTC.

This clone was counted between two and nine times. The chain uses TRBV7-9 and TRBJ1-5, with TRBD1 identical over 10 bases. The CDR3 length is 15 residues. With V trimmed by 5 bases and J by 1 base, 2 bases remained unmatched. Germline V gene lookup returns CDR1 SEHNR and CDR2 FQNEAQ (reference sequence). The CDR3 sequence: CASSRGQGSNQPQHF. Here the CDR3 DNA reads TGTGCCAGCAGCAGGGGACAGGGGAGCAATCAGCCCCAGCATTTT. Drawing the rest from reference TRBV7-9 and TRBJ1-5, the complete variable domain is DTGVSQNPRHKITKRGQNVTFRCDPISEHNRLYWYRQTLGQGPEFLTYFQNEAQLEKSRLLSDRFSAERPKGSFSTLEIQRTEQGDSAMYLCASSRGQGSNQPQHFGDGTRLSIL.

A note on this clone: Other DNA sequences of this sample code for an identical CDR3. J is TRBJ1-2 and V is TRBV30, with TRBD1 as a possible D gene (5 bases). Between the trimmed V and J ends, which lost 3 bases and 4 bases, there was a span of 9 bases. Germline CDR1 reads GTSNPN; CDR2 reads SVGIG (reference sequence). There are 12 residues in the CDR3. CDR3 in DNA: TGTGCCTGGAGCGCCGGGGGCTATGGCTACACCTTC. It specifies CAWSAGGYGYTF.

This clone was counted a few times. DNA for the CDR3: TGTGCCAGCAGCCCCCCTGCCCCGGGGGGCGGCCTTCACTATGGCTACACCTTC. This codes for CASSPPAPGGGLHYGYTF. This chain uses TRBV11-2 with TRBJ1-2; D might be TRBD1 (6 bases). Germline CDR1 and CDR2: SGHAT and FQNNGV. The CDR3 is 18 amino acids. The V and J ends lost 5 bases and 3 bases respectively, with 25 bases between them.

The CDR3, as DNA: TGTGCCAGCAGAGGGCCCAGACTGGGGATGACGGGGAATGAGCAGTTCTTC. Translating gives CASRGPRLGMTGNEQFF. The rearrangement joins TRBV7-9 to TRBJ2-1, with D perhaps TRBD2 (5 bases). This CDR3 contains 17 residues. Germline V gene sequence: CDR1 SEHNR, CDR2 FQNEAQ (reference sequence). V dropped 6 bases and J dropped 7 bases, with 25 bases sitting between them.

This clone was detected a few times. J is TRBJ1-1 and V is TRBV18; a weak D match, TRBD1 (6 bases). The V and J ends lost 3 bases and 7 bases respectively, with 15 bases between them. Germline V gene sequence: CDR1 KGHSH, CDR2 LQKENI. This CDR3 spans 14 amino acids. CDR3 DNA: TGTGCCAGCTCACCCGATGGGACATTTGGTGAAGCTTTCTTT. Translating gives CASSPDGTFGEAFF.

The CDR3 is CAWTRSGGEQYF. The CDR3 region has the DNA TGTGCCTGGACCAGGTCAGGGGGCGAGCAGTACTTC. V usage is TRBV30 and J usage is TRBJ2-7; 7 bases are a match to TRBD1. Germline lookup yields CDR1 GTSNPN and CDR2 SVGIG (reference sequence). The trim removed 4 bases at V and 6 bases at J, leaving 6 bases unmatched. The CDR3 is 12 amino acids.

The chain has TRBV15 and TRBJ2-4; 14 positions match TRBD2. The V segment lost 2 bases and the J segment 7 bases; nucleotides outside the gene matches: 7. CDR1 is LNHNV and CDR2 is YYDKDF in the germline V gene (reference sequence). The CDR3 is 17 residues long. CDR3 bases: TGTGCCACCAGCAGACAGGGGACTAGCGGGAGTAGGAACATTCAGTACTTC. Its protein product is CATSRQGTSGSRNIQYF.

The chain is built from TRBV29-1 and TRBJ1-5, with TRBD1 matching 8 bases. This CDR3 is 13 amino acids long. The germline V gene encodes CDR1 SQVTM and CDR2 ANQGSEA. Trimming removed 6 bases from V and 5 bases from J; junction bases left unmatched: 6. The CDR3 loop is CSVAQGAYQPQHF. CDR3 DNA sequence: TGCAGCGTCGCCCAGGGGGCCTATCAGCCCCAGCATTTT.

DNA for the CDR3: TGTGCCAGCAGCTTGTATAGGACTAGGGAGACCCAGTACTTC. Translation gives CASSLYRTRETQYF. This chain connects TRBV5-6 to TRBJ2-5; 7 nucleotides line up with TRBD2. CDR3 length: 14 amino acids. Germline CDR1 SGHDT, CDR2 YYEEEE. The V and J ends lost 1 base and 5 bases, in that order; junction bases with no gene match: 5.